This TCR beta chain was obtained from a study of T cell responses to AZD1222 COVID-19 vaccine. On the study more broadly: Second-dose intervals near 4 or 12 weeks were combined.

Overall study results and limits: The sample set comprised mostly white British donors with more females, and clonal diversity was possibly underestimated. Unmutated variant regions are reportedly the target of nearly half of TCRs that are spike-specific.

Sequencing used immunoSEQ multiplex PCR; TCRdb keeps in-frame clones, though not all of them. The sample has nearly 90,000 clones, 88% seen once. In regard to this clone: Its target is not known.

V was trimmed by 3 bases and J by 13 bases, leaving 16 bases between them. Germline lookup yields CDR1 SEHNR and CDR2 FQNEAQ (reference sequence). The length of the CDR3 is 14 residues. The specimen comprised peripheral blood, sampled on day 0 of AZD1222 vaccination. This TCR derives from an adult in good health. This rearrangement joins TRBV7-9 to TRBJ1-6; D perhaps matches TRBD1 (6 bases). CDR3 protein: CASSLTGLGGPLHF. The CDR3 nucleotides are TGTGCCAGCAGCTTGACAGGACTTGGCGGGCCCCTCCACTTT.